Each of the 10 T cell receptor beta chains below was sequenced from the same sample in a study of CD8 T cells in ankylosing spondylitis. Via MiXCR, TCRdb re-called the 5' RACE reads, giving one row per CDR3 protein. Of about 800,000 distinct CDR3 sequences listed, about 11% are singletons. No antigen has been assigned to these receptors. General observations from the study: Made up of about eight highly homologous variants, a TCR beta motif appeared characteristic of ankylosing spondylitis blood.

Sequencing was performed on blood, either unsorted or a sorted T cell fraction (not recorded which). The receptor source for this set is a male donor with ankylosing spondylitis.

The gene calls are TRBV20-1 and TRBJ2-3; 8 nucleotides align to TRBD1. The CDR3 consists of 14 residues. Trimming at V came to 2 bases and at J to 4 bases, leaving 5 bases not matched to a gene. Germline-derived CDR1 and CDR2 are DFQATT and SNEGSKA (reference sequence). The DNA of the CDR3 is TGCAGTGCTAGACGGGACAGGTACCCAGATACGCAGTATTTT. Residues: CSARRDRYPDTQYF.

V is TRBV12-3 or TRBV12-4 and J is TRBJ2-2; D is ambiguous. Trimming left V 7 bases short and J 4 bases short, with 13 bases between. There are 14 residues in the CDR3. The CDR3 DNA is TGTGCCAGCACAATACCAGACTTCACCGGGGAGCTGTTTTTT. Translation: CASTIPDFTGELFF.

The V and J genes are TRBV18 and TRBJ2-2, with D possibly TRBD2 on 6 matching bases. This CDR3 spans 17 amino acids. Deletions cut 2 bases from V and 3 bases from J, with 16 bases between. The germline V gene encodes CDR1 KGHSH and CDR2 LQKENI. CDR3 residues: CASSPNVFGSDTGELFF. CDR3 sequence (DNA): TGTGCCAGCTCACCAAATGTCTTCGGGAGCGACACCGGGGAGCTGTTTTTT.

The chain recombines TRBV6-2 or TRBV6-3 with TRBJ2-1, with D possibly matching TRBD1 (5 bases). Germline values: CDR1 MNHEY, CDR2 SVGEGT. This CDR3 spans 15 amino acids. The ends were cut back, 4 bases at V and 4 bases at J, with 14 bases in the middle. The CDR3, as DNA: TGTGCCAGCAGTTCCAGGGCGTTGAGGTACAATGAGCAGTTCTTC. Protein product: CASSSRALRYNEQFF.

The chain couples TRBV5-1 to TRBJ2-4, with 10 bases lining up with TRBD2. CDR3 length: 18 amino acids. Per germline, CDR1 SGHRS and CDR2 YFSETQ. The V gene end was trimmed by 2 bases and the J gene end by 1 base; junction bases not matched to a gene: 9. CDR3 nucleotide sequence: TGCGCCAGCAGCTTACTAGCGGGAATTCGATCGGCCAAAAACATTCAGTACTTC. The encoded protein is CASSLLAGIRSAKNIQYF.

This clonotype was detected ten times or more. The chain carries TRBV5-1 and TRBJ2-7; TRBD2 matches 10 bases. Germline V gives CDR1 SGHRS, CDR2 YFSETQ. This CDR3 has 14 residues. The V gene end was trimmed by 4 bases and the J gene end by 7 bases; junction bases not matched to a gene: 8. CDR3 nucleotide sequence: TGCGCCAGCAGCACTCTAGCGGGAGTCGGGGAGCAGTACTTC. Its protein is CASSTLAGVGEQYF.

The chain recombines TRBV6-5 with TRBJ2-5; D is unresolved. The CDR3 runs to 14 residues. Trimming took 7 bases from V and 4 from J, leaving 16 bases between them. Per the germline V gene, CDR1 is MNHEY and CDR2 is SVGAGI. DNA for the CDR3: TGTGCCAGCACCCGAAGGCCTATGACAGAGACCCAGTACTTC. The encoded protein is CASTRRPMTETQYF.

There are many counts of this clonotype. The chain has TRBV14 and TRBJ2-5, with TRBD1 as a possible D gene (6 bases). The germline CDR1 and CDR2 sequences are SGHDN and FVKESK. This CDR3 contains 14 residues. V lost 4 bases to trimming and J lost 1 base, with 10 bases between them. CDR3 residues: CASSPGQIQETQYF. DNA for the CDR3: TGTGCCAGCAGCCCCGGACAGATCCAAGAGACCCAGTACTTC.

The chain employs TRBV11-3 and TRBJ2-5, with D unclear. Germline CDR1 and CDR2: SGHNT and YENEEA. Trimming took 2 bases from V and 7 from J, leaving 11 bases between them. CDR3 length: 13 residues. The CDR3 sequence is CASSLTPLGTQYF. The CDR3 DNA is TGTGCCAGCAGCTTAACGCCCCTCGGGACCCAGTACTTC. Variable domain in full (rest from reference TRBV11-3 and TRBJ2-5): EAGVVQSPRYKIIEKKQPVAFWCNPISGHNTLYWYLQNLGQGPELLIRYENEEAVDDSQLPKDRFSAERLKGVDSTLKIQPAELGDSAVYLCASSLTPLGTQYFGPGTRLLVL.

This clonotype has more than one count but fewer than ten. The genes are TRBV18 and TRBJ1-4, with unresolved D. Germline V gene lookup returns CDR1 KGHSH and CDR2 LQKENI. V lost 8 bases and J 5 bases, leaving 12 bases between the germline ends. The CDR3 is made up of 13 amino acids. This chain's CDR3 is CASAEQRNEKLFF. Here the CDR3 DNA reads TGTGCCAGCGCAGAACAGAGGAATGAAAAACTGTTTTTT.